Each of the 18 T cell receptor beta chains below was sequenced from the same sample in a study of OX40 agonist ivuxolimab in advanced cancers. Profiling relied on immunoSEQ multiplex PCR, and the TCRdb table lists in-frame clones only, not all of them. The sample has about 70,000 clones; more than 75% are singletons. The sample was CD4+ or CD8+ T cells sorted from blood, taken in a trial of the OX40 agonist ivuxolimab. Receptor source: an adult with an advanced solid tumor such as melanoma, head and neck, liver or kidney cancer.

V gene TRBV5-1 combines with J gene TRBJ1-4; 7 bases agree with TRBD1. CDR3 length: 14 residues. Unmatched junction bases numbered 8, after V lost 4 bases and J lost 8 bases. Looked up from germline, CDR1 is SGHRS and CDR2 is YFSETQ. Here the CDR3 DNA reads TGCGCCAGCAGCGTCTGGGACAGCCGAGAAAAACTGTTTTTT. It is translated as CASSVWDSREKLFF.

This chain joins TRBV9 and TRBJ2-1, with TRBD2 identical over 14 bases. Germline CDR1 SGDLS, CDR2 YYNGEE. There are 17 residues in the CDR3. V was pared by 3 bases and J by 4 bases, with 6 bases of the junction left unmatched. This CDR3 reads CASSAGLAGVAYNEQFF. CDR3 coding DNA: TGTGCCAGCAGCGCGGGACTAGCGGGAGTCGCTTACAATGAGCAGTTCTTC.

This clone was found a few times. The J gene is TRBJ2-3, the V gene TRBV6-6; 8 bases agree with TRBD2. Per germline, CDR1 MNHNY and CDR2 SVGAGI (reference sequence). The CDR3 covers 15 residues. Trimming at V came to 8 bases and at J to 2 bases, leaving 9 bases not matched to a gene. The CDR3 DNA reads TGTGCCAGCTGGAGCGGGAGTTCCGCCACAGATACGCAGTATTTT. It encodes CASWSGSSATDTQYF.

V gene TRBV30 combines with J gene TRBJ2-7, with a tentative D call TRBD2 (6 bases). Between the trimmed V and J ends, which lost 2 bases and 12 bases, there was a span of 23 bases. The CDR3 is made up of 14 amino acids. Germline values: CDR1 GTSNPN, CDR2 SVGIG (reference sequence). CDR3 in DNA: TGTGCCTGGAGTCCTCTCATGGAGGGAGTCAGTCGGTACTTC. Translating gives CAWSPLMEGVSRYF.

The J gene is TRBJ1-4, the V gene TRBV11-2; 9 positions match TRBD1. The germline gives CDR1 SGHAT, CDR2 FQNNGV. The CDR3 contains 18 residues. The trim removed 5 bases at V and 0 bases at J, leaving 10 bases unmatched. CDR3 nucleotide sequence: TGTGCCAGCAGCCGCCGGGACAGGGAGCATGCAACTAATGAAAAACTGTTTTTT. Amino acid sequence: CASSRRDREHATNEKLFF. Looking up the rest from reference TRBV11-2 and TRBJ1-4 gives the full variable domain: EAGVAQSPRYKIIEKRQSVAFWCNPISGHATLYWYQQILGQGPKLLIQFQNNGVVDDSQLPKDRFSAERLKGVDSTLKIQPAKLEDSAVYLCASSRRDREHATNEKLFFGSGTQLSVL.

The chain employs TRBV5-1 and TRBJ1-4; 9 bases fit TRBD1. Unmatched junction bases numbered 9, after V lost 4 bases and J lost 8 bases. The germline V gene has CDR1 SGHRS and CDR2 YFSETQ. The CDR3 contains 15 residues. DNA for the CDR3: TGCGCCAGCAGCCCCGGGACAGGGACGGGGGAAAAACTGTTTTTT. Translation gives CASSPGTGTGEKLFF.

This chain joins TRBV19 and TRBJ2-5, with 9 bases that match TRBD1. The J call may be incorrect, as the DNA end agrees better with TRBJ2-7. CDR1 LNHDA and CDR2 SQIVND come from the germline V gene (reference sequence). The CDR3 totals 12 residues. The CDR3 loop reads CASRDRGDEQYF. Written as DNA, the CDR3 is TGTGCCAGTAGGGACAGGGGCGACGAGCAGTACTTC.

This chain uses TRBV4-3 with TRBJ2-5, with 8 bases identical to TRBD2. The germline CDR1 and CDR2 sequences are LGHNA and YSLEER. There are 16 residues in the CDR3. J was trimmed by 2 bases and V by 0 bases; bases with no gene match: 5. Written as DNA, the CDR3 is TGCGCCAGCAGCCAAGATATCACTAGCGGACAAGAGACCCAGTACTTC. Protein: CASSQDITSGQETQYF.

This clone was recorded once. The rearrangement uses TRBV7-2 and TRBJ2-5; the D gene is possibly TRBD1 (6 bases). This CDR3 contains 15 residues. V was pared by 2 bases and J by 11 bases, with 21 bases between. Germline-derived CDR1 and CDR2 are SGHTA and FQGNSA. In DNA, the CDR3 is TGTGCCAGCAGCTTATATGCAGGGGCAAAGGGGGAGCAGTACTTC. Translated: CASSLYAGAKGEQYF.

The chain has TRBV6-5 and TRBJ1-6; D is undetermined. The CDR3 has 15 residues. V lost 0 bases, J lost 7 bases, and 10 bases lay in between. Germline CDR1 MNHEY, CDR2 SVGAGI. This CDR3 is CASSYSGEGNSPLHF. The CDR3 region has the DNA TGTGCCAGCAGTTACTCGGGTGAGGGAAATTCACCCCTCCACTTT.

The chain joins TRBV29-1 to TRBJ1-2; 11 bases match TRBD1. CDR3 length: 12 residues. V lost 7 bases and J lost 7; bases outside the gene matches: 5. The germline V gene encodes CDR1 SQVTM and CDR2 ANQGSEA. CDR3 loop: CSAGQGASGYTF. CDR3 DNA: TGCAGCGCTGGACAGGGGGCAAGTGGCTACACCTTC.

The chain joins TRBV4-2 to TRBJ2-1; D is unresolved. There are 16 residues in the CDR3. Trimming removed 0 bases at V and 0 bases at J, with 9 bases between. Germline V gives CDR1 LGHNA, CDR2 YNFKEQ. The CDR3 spells CASSQDISVSYNEQFF. The CDR3 bases are TGTGCCAGCAGCCAAGATATAAGTGTCTCCTACAATGAGCAGTTCTTC.

The chain recombines TRBV7-2 with TRBJ1-2, with D unresolved. The germline gives CDR1 SGHTA, CDR2 FQGNSA. The ends were cut back, 5 bases at V and 5 bases at J, with 9 bases in the middle. The CDR3 sequence is 12 residues long. CDR3 in DNA: TGTGCCAGCAGCGACGTGGGGTATGGCTACACCTTC. This codes for CASSDVGYGYTF.

The table lists this clone with a few counts. This chain links TRBV27 with TRBJ2-2, with 8 bases lining up with TRBD1. Germline trimming cut 8 bases from V and 6 bases from J; bases unmatched to any gene: 11. CDR3 length: 15 residues. Per the germline V gene, CDR1 is MNHEY and CDR2 is SMNVEV (reference sequence). The CDR3 region is CASGITGGPAGELFF. The DNA for the CDR3 is TGTGCCAGCGGGATTACAGGGGGACCGGCCGGGGAGCTGTTTTTT.

V is TRBV7-9 and J is TRBJ1-1, with 9 bases aligning to TRBD1. Unmatched junction bases numbered 3, after V lost 3 bases and J lost 1 base. The germline CDR1 and CDR2 sequences are SEHNR and FQNEAQ (reference sequence). The CDR3 extends over 15 amino acids. The DNA for the CDR3 is TGTGCCAGCAGCTTTGTGGACAGGGGGAACACTGAAGCTTTCTTT. Translated, it gives CASSFVDRGNTEAFF.

This clone was seen once. V gene TRBV30 combines with J gene TRBJ2-7, with D unresolved. The CDR3 loop spans 15 amino acids. Trimming pared 3 bases from V and 11 bases from J, leaving 26 bases between. Germline V gene sequence: CDR1 GTSNPN, CDR2 SVGIG (reference sequence). CDR3 amino acids: CAWSAKMFVSPWEYF. CDR3 DNA sequence: TGTGCCTGGAGCGCAAAAATGTTCGTCTCCCCGTGGGAGTACTTC.

The chain is built from TRBV6-1 and TRBJ1-1; 10 positions agree with TRBD1. Germline CDR1 MNHNS, CDR2 SASEGT. Germline trimming cut 3 bases from V and 4 bases from J; bases unmatched to any gene: 5. The CDR3 covers 15 residues. The CDR3 DNA sequence: TGTGCCAGCAGTGACCCCAGGACAGGGGGCACTGAAGCTTTCTTT. Translating it yields CASSDPRTGGTEAFF.

The CDR3 DNA is TGTGCCAGCAGTCCTCCTCCCGGGACAGCCTACGAGCAGTACTTC. Amino acid sequence: CASSPPPGTAYEQYF. The chain joins TRBV28 to TRBJ2-7; the match to TRBD1 covers 7 bases. Germline-derived CDR1 and CDR2 are MDHEN and SYDVKM. The CDR3 loop spans 15 amino acids. Trimming removed 5 bases from V and 2 bases from J; junction bases left unmatched: 9.